This T cell receptor (beta chain) derives from a study of blood T cells in healthy people across ages. Study results and caveats: The percentage of naive T cells correlated strongly with TCR beta diversity. TCR beta diversity per million T cells fell roughly linearly with age. Donor CMV infection status was unknown, possibly confounding age-related changes in expanded clonotypes.

As for this clonotype: Its antigen is still unknown.

Alongside a J-beta primer mix, a sample-barcoded 5' primer served in a second PCR lasting about 7 to 12 cycles. One entry per CDR3 protein, called by TCRdb with MiXCR from the 5' RACE reads. The data show more than 800,000 distinct CDR3 sequences, with more than 25% seen just once and approximately 15% held by the top ten. The CDR3 runs 18 residues. Germline V CDR1 and CDR2: SGHRS, YFSETQ. V was cut by 4 bases and J by 11 bases, with 33 bases left in between. The sample comprised blood. The chain combines TRBV5-1 with TRBJ2-5, with D tentatively TRBD1 (6 bases). This TCR was recovered from a woman older than 75 in good health. Written as DNA, the CDR3 is TGCGCCAGCAGCCTCCCACCGACAGGTACCCGGGTCCTCTACGGGCAGTACTTC. It is translated as CASSLPPTGTRVLYGQYF.